These T cell receptor beta chains were read from a single sample in a study of OX40 agonist ivuxolimab in advanced cancers. Measured with immunoSEQ multiplex PCR; TCRdb has only the in-frame clones, and not every one. Here the sample spans 55,000 to 65,000 clones, 86% being singletons. The starting material was CD4+ or CD8+ T cells sorted from blood, obtained in a trial of the OX40 agonist ivuxolimab. The receptors stem from an adult with an advanced solid tumor such as melanoma, head and neck, liver or kidney cancer. CDR3s include the opening cysteine and the closing phenylalanine or tryptophan. The D gene is left open where the match is weak. Some rows have no size entry. The others give once, few or many, or a class for an expanded clone.

D,size,J,length,V,CDR3,DNA
TRBD1,-,TRBJ2-3,14,TRBV10-3,CAIRAGGREDTQYF,TGTGCCATCAGGGCAGGGGGCCGGGAAGATACGCAGTATTTT
-,few,TRBJ1-4,12,TRBV6-1,CAVRGFGEKLFF,TGTGCCGTTCGGGGGTTTGGTGAAAAACTGTTTTTT
TRBD1,-,TRBJ1-4,15,TRBV18,CASSPRTGPNEKLFF,TGTGCCAGCTCACCTAGGACAGGGCCTAATGAAAAACTGTTTTTT
TRBD1,-,TRBJ2-2,17,TRBV28,CASSLWGQAGNTGELFF,TGTGCCAGCAGTTTATGGGGACAGGCAGGGAACACCGGGGAGCTGTTTTTT
TRBD1,-,TRBJ2-1,13,TRBV10-3,CAISRDRDSEQFF,TGTGCCATCAGCCGGGACAGGGACAGTGAGCAGTTCTTC
TRBD1,-,TRBJ1-2,14,TRBV10-3,CAISAGQGNYGYTF,TGTGCCATCAGTGCCGGACAGGGAAACTATGGCTACACCTTC
-,-,TRBJ1-5,15,TRBV5-1,CASSLEGGGHQPQHF,TGCGCCAGCAGCTTGGAAGGGGGGGGCCACCAGCCCCAGCATTTT
-,-,TRBJ2-7,14,TRBV5-4,CASSLYRNSYEQYF,TGTGCCAGCAGCTTGTATAGGAACTCCTACGAGCAGTACTTC
-,-,TRBJ1-5,13,TRBV11-2,CASSFAGRQPQHF,TGTGCCAGCAGCTTTGCGGGACGTCAGCCCCAGCATTTT
TRBD1,-,TRBJ1-5,17,TRBV9,CASSVSGQGDWSQPQHF,TGTGCCAGCAGCGTTTCTGGACAGGGAGATTGGTCTCAGCCCCAGCATTTT
TRBD1,-,TRBJ1-1,14,TRBV14,CASSQVLAGGEAFF,TGTGCCAGCAGCCAAGTCTTGGCAGGGGGCGAAGCTTTCTTT
-,-,TRBJ2-1,11,TRBV19,CASTRDLQQFF,TGTGCCAGTACCCGGGACCTACAACAGTTCTTC
-,-,TRBJ1-2,14,TRBV30,CAWSRQGHNYGYTF,TGTGCCTGGAGTCGGCAGGGACACAACTATGGCTACACCTTC
-,-,TRBJ2-1,13,TRBV19,CAPFGLVYNEQFF,TGTGCCCCTTTCGGGTTGGTTTACAATGAGCAGTTCTTC
-,-,TRBJ1-3,15,TRBV7-9,CASSPGGAKGNTIYF,TGTGCCAGCAGCCCAGGAGGGGCGAAAGGAAACACCATATATTTT
-,-,TRBJ2-7,15,TRBV27,CASSSTFGSSYEQYF,TGTGCCAGCAGTAGCACCTTTGGGAGTTCCTACGAGCAGTACTTC
-,-,TRBJ1-2,12,TRBV6-5,CASSYGGYGYTF,TGTGCCAGCAGTTACGGGGGGTATGGCTACACCTTC
-,-,TRBJ2-1,10,TRBV20-1,CSGRDNEQFF,TGCAGTGGTAGAGACAATGAGCAGTTCTTC
TRBD1,-,TRBJ1-4,16,TRBV6-6,CASSSDRTGGNEKLFF,TGTGCCAGCAGTTCAGATCGGACAGGGGGGAATGAAAAACTGTTTTTT
-,-,TRBJ1-2,15,TRBV7-3,CASSPSAGNVYGYTF,TGTGCCAGCAGCCCGTCCGCGGGGAATGTCTATGGCTACACCTTC
-,-,TRBJ2-7,14,TRBV9,CASSVGPGRYEQYF,TGTGCCAGCAGCGTAGGCCCAGGGCGCTACGAGCAGTACTTC
TRBD1,-,TRBJ2-3,16,TRBV5-5,CASSLAGGDPTDTQYF,TGTGCCAGCAGCTTGGCAGGGGGCGACCCCACAGATACGCAGTATTTT
-,-,TRBJ2-7,15,TRBV4-3,CASSQDDVSSYEQYF,TGCGCCAGCAGCCAAGATGACGTCAGCTCCTACGAGCAGTACTTC
TRBD1,-,TRBJ2-1,14,TRBV7-9,CASSFQGDTDEQFF,TGTGCCAGCAGCTTCCAGGGGGATACGGATGAGCAGTTCTTC
TRBD1,-,TRBJ1-5,12,TRBV28,CASKDRVQPQHF,TGTGCCAGCAAAGACAGGGTGCAGCCCCAGCATTTT
TRBD1,-,TRBJ1-1,15,TRBV18,CASSPKQGGNTEAFF,TGTGCCAGCTCACCAAAACAGGGGGGGAACACTGAAGCTTTCTTT
-,-,TRBJ2-5,18,TRBV27,CASSVRGPSARPQETQYF,TGTGCCAGCAGTGTACGGGGCCCATCGGCCCGCCCCCAAGAGACCCAGTACTTC
-,-,TRBJ1-1,15,TRBV30,CAWSWGDRKNTEAFF,TGTGCCTGGAGTTGGGGTGATAGGAAAAACACTGAAGCTTTCTTT
-,-,TRBJ2-5,11,TRBV28,CASRGQETQYF,TGTGCCAGCAGGGGCCAAGAGACCCAGTACTTC
-,-,TRBJ2-3,16,TRBV9,CASSVDGTSRTDTQYF,TGTGCCAGCAGCGTAGACGGGACTTCCCGCACAGATACGCAGTATTTT
TRBD1,-,TRBJ2-7,15,TRBV10-3,CAISLTGTGITEQYF,TGTGCCATCAGTCTTACCGGGACAGGGATTACCGAGCAGTACTTC
TRBD2,-,TRBJ2-7,13,TRBV7-2,CASSERGGYEQYF,TGTGCCAGCAGTGAGCGGGGGGGCTACGAGCAGTACTTC
TRBD2,-,TRBJ2-5,15,TRBV2,CASSGTSGSGETQYF,TGTGCCAGCAGCGGGACTAGCGGGAGCGGAGAGACCCAGTACTTC
-,once,TRBJ2-1,16,TRBV7-9,CASSLGGDTSYNEQFF,TGTGCCAGCAGCTTAGGGGGGGATACATCCTACAATGAGCAGTTCTTC
-,-,TRBJ2-1,14,TRBV27,CASSLSRGKDEQFF,TGTGCCAGCAGTTTAAGTAGGGGGAAGGATGAGCAGTTCTTC
TRBD2,once,TRBJ2-3,15,TRBV6-5,CAVRKSGGARDTQYF,TGTGCCGTCCGAAAAAGCGGGGGGGCCAGAGATACGCAGTATTTT
-,few,TRBJ2-2,13,TRBV6-5,CASEGPIGGELFF,TGTGCCAGCGAAGGACCGATAGGAGGGGAGCTGTTTTTT
TRBD2,-,TRBJ2-3,14,TRBV7-9,CASSSGLNTDTQYF,TGTGCCAGCAGCTCGGGACTAAACACAGATACGCAGTATTTT
TRBD1,-,TRBJ2-2,16,TRBV5-1,CASSLAGQGMAGELFF,TGCGCCAGCAGCTTGGCGGGACAGGGGATGGCCGGGGAGCTGTTTTTT
-,few,TRBJ2-1,16,TRBV27,CASSWETPRGVNEQFF,TGTGCCAGCAGTTGGGAGACTCCCAGAGGCGTCAATGAGCAGTTCTTC
-,-,TRBJ2-1,13,TRBV28,CASSLARENEQFF,TGTGCCAGCAGTTTGGCAAGGGAGAATGAGCAGTTCTTC
TRBD1,-,TRBJ2-1,13,TRBV6-5,CASSSGTVDEQFF,TGTGCCAGCTCATCCGGGACAGTAGATGAGCAGTTCTTC
-,-,TRBJ2-3,18,TRBV7-8,CASSLAFTGTVSTDTQYF,TGTGCCAGCAGCTTAGCCTTTACCGGGACGGTTAGCACAGATACGCAGTATTTT
-,-,TRBJ2-1,14,TRBV5-1,CASSPRQAGNEQFF,TGCGCCAGCAGTCCCCGACAGGCTGGGAATGAGCAGTTCTTC
TRBD2,-,TRBJ2-5,17,TRBV27,CASSLSLSLASGETQYF,TGTGCCAGCAGTTTATCCCTCTCCTTGGCTAGCGGGGAGACCCAGTACTTC
-,-,TRBJ2-1,15,TRBV9,CASSEDTRSYNEQFF,TGTGCCAGCAGCGAGGACACGCGCTCCTACAATGAGCAGTTCTTC
TRBD1,-,TRBJ1-2,16,TRBV7-9,CASSLERGSRGLGYTF,TGTGCCAGCAGCTTGGAGCGGGGGAGCAGGGGGCTTGGCTACACCTTC
TRBD1,once,TRBJ1-1,15,TRBV4-3,CASSQEGQGRTEAFF,TGCGCCAGCAGCCAAGAAGGACAGGGAAGGACTGAAGCTTTCTTT
TRBD1,-,TRBJ2-3,15,TRBV28,CASSSPGQGTDTQYF,TGTGCCAGCAGTTCCCCGGGACAGGGGACAGATACGCAGTATTTT
TRBD1,-,TRBJ2-5,15,TRBV5-1,CASSLGTGGGETQYF,TGCGCCAGCAGCTTGGGAACAGGGGGCGGGGAGACCCAGTACTTC
TRBD2,-,TRBJ2-3,16,TRBV6-1,CASSKGTRMRGDTQYF,TGTGCCAGCAGTAAAGGGACTAGGATGCGAGGAGATACGCAGTATTTT
-,-,TRBJ2-7,14,TRBV7-2,CASSFDSGAYEQYF,TGTGCCAGCAGCTTCGACTCTGGAGCCTACGAGCAGTACTTC
-,once,TRBJ2-7,15,TRBV4-3,CASSQDRLSSYEQYF,TGCGCCAGCAGCCAAGACAGGTTGAGCTCCTACGAGCAGTACTTC
-,-,TRBJ2-2,16,TRBV19,CASKGGLRGNTGELFF,TGTGCCAGTAAAGGCGGCCTTAGGGGGAACACCGGGGAGCTGTTTTTT
TRBD2,-,TRBJ2-1,14,TRBV7-9,CASSLGLAGGEQFF,TGTGCCAGCAGCTTAGGACTAGCGGGGGGTGAGCAGTTCTTC
-,-,TRBJ1-2,15,TRBV19,CASSIDASRVYGYTF,TGTGCCAGTAGTATAGATGCTTCCCGAGTCTATGGCTACACCTTC